A single sample gave rise to the 23 T cell receptor beta chains below, sequenced in a study of blood T cell repertoires in COVID-19. Method: immunoSEQ multiplex PCR; TCRdb's copy keeps in-frame clones and lacks some. Altogether some 66,000 clones are present, approximately 90% being singletons, with the ten largest covering about 7.3%. What was sequenced was peripheral blood. The receptors were gathered from a human donor in a cohort sampled during active COVID-19.

The V and J genes are TRBV5-4 and TRBJ2-5, with TRBD2 matching 8 bases. The CDR3 totals 16 residues. Germline CDR1 reads SGHNT; CDR2 reads YYREEE (reference sequence). Trimming cost V 5 bases and J 2 bases; bases outside gene matches: 11. The CDR3 spells CASSPVAGGLQETQYF. CDR3 DNA: TGTGCCAGCAGTCCCGTGGCGGGGGGATTACAAGAGACCCAGTACTTC. Full variable domain (rest looked up from reference TRBV5-4 and TRBJ2-5): ETGVTQSPTHLIKTRGQQVTLRCSSQSGHNTVSWYQQALGQGPQFIFQYYREEENGRGNFPPRFSGLQFPNYSSELNVNALELDDSALYLCASSPVAGGLQETQYFGPGTRLLVL.

This rearrangement joins TRBV11-2 to TRBJ1-1; D not certain. The CDR3 totals 12 residues. The V end was cut by 5 bases, the J end by 4 bases, with 8 bases between. Germline-derived CDR1 and CDR2 are SGHAT and FQNNGV. In DNA form, the CDR3 reads TGTGCCAGCAGCCCGGCGGGCACTGAAGCTTTCTTT. This codes for CASSPAGTEAFF.

For this clone: Germline is not matched at one junction end, which may reflect a read error. The V gene is TRBV3-1 (or the pseudogene TRBV3-2), the J gene TRBJ2-5, with D maybe TRBD2 (5 bases). The CDR3 has 13 amino acids. CDR1 LGHDT and CDR2 YNNKEL come from the germline V gene (reference sequence). For the CDR3, the DNA is TGTGCCAGCAGCCAAGAAGTCGTCCGGGGTCCGGACTTC. The encoded protein is CASSQEVVRGPDF.

This clone was counted once. The rearrangement joins TRBV19 to TRBJ2-1, with TRBD2 identical over 11 bases. Germline assignment: CDR1 LNHDA and CDR2 SQIVND (reference sequence). Trimming removed 3 bases from V and 6 bases from J; junction bases left unmatched: 10. CDR3 length: 17 amino acids. The CDR3 protein is CASSISLAGGISNEQFF. CDR3 DNA: TGTGCCAGTAGTATTTCGCTAGCGGGGGGAATTTCCAATGAGCAGTTCTTC.

The CDR3 spells CASSGGGKGYNEQFF. CDR3 bases: TGTGCCAGTTCGGGCGGAGGGAAGGGCTACAATGAGCAGTTCTTC. The chain recombines TRBV27 with TRBJ2-1; D might be TRBD2 (6 bases). The germline V gene has CDR1 MNHEY and CDR2 SMNVEV (reference sequence). This CDR3 comprises 15 residues. V lost 9 bases and J lost 3, with 18 bases in between.

This clone was seen a single time. This chain connects TRBV6-1 to TRBJ2-3, with TRBD1 matching over 7 bases. With 3 bases clipped from V and 1 base from J, the junction kept 4 bases outside the gene matches. The V gene's germline CDR1 is MNHNS and CDR2 SASEGT. The CDR3 contains 15 residues. The CDR3 DNA reads as TGTGCCAGCAGTGAGGGTCAGGGGGGCACAGATACGCAGTATTTT. Protein sequence: CASSEGQGGTDTQYF.

This chain connects TRBV3-1 (or the pseudogene TRBV3-2) to TRBJ2-1; 7 bases agree with TRBD2. Germline values: CDR1 LGHDT, CDR2 YNNKEL (reference sequence). The CDR3 length is 14 residues. The V segment lost 4 bases and the J segment 6 bases; nucleotides outside the gene matches: 6. In DNA, the CDR3 is TGTGCCAGCAGCCCGAGGACTAGATCCAATGAGCAGTTCTTC. Translating it yields CASSPRTRSNEQFF.

The rearrangement uses TRBV25-1 and TRBJ1-4, with 8 bases fitting TRBD1. V lost 0 bases and J lost 4; bases outside the gene matches: 4. Per the germline V gene, CDR1 is MGHDK and CDR2 is SYGVNS. The CDR3 is made up of 16 amino acids. The CDR3 bases are TGTGCCAGCAGTGAATATGGGACAGGACTTAATGAAAAACTGTTTTTT. It is translated as CASSEYGTGLNEKLFF.

The V call is TRBV18, the J call TRBJ2-3, with D uncertain. This CDR3 spans 16 amino acids. Germline CDR1 reads KGHSH; CDR2 reads LQKENI. V was cut by 0 bases and J by 0 bases, with 10 bases left in between. In nucleotides, the CDR3 is TGTGCCAGCTCACCACCGTCGCTGGCTAGCACAGATACGCAGTATTTT. It yields the protein CASSPPSLASTDTQYF.

The rearrangement uses TRBV19 and TRBJ1-5, with 9 bases fitting TRBD1. Germline V gene data show CDR1 as LNHDA and CDR2 as SQIVND (reference sequence). The CDR3 sequence is 16 residues long. After removal of 4 bases from V and 6 bases from J, the junction contained 10 bases not matched to a gene. The CDR3 DNA follows: TGTGCCAGTAGTACGGGAAGGACAGGGGAGGTTCAGCCCCAGCATTTT. Amino acids: CASSTGRTGEVQPQHF.

The chain uses TRBV5-1 and TRBJ1-3; a possible D gene is TRBD1 (5 bases). The V and J ends lost 2 bases and 2 bases respectively, with 11 bases between them. This CDR3 has 15 residues. Germline lookup yields CDR1 SGHRS and CDR2 YFSETQ. The CDR3 nucleotides are TGCGCCAGCAGCTTACTCGACAGCCCTGGAAACACCATATATTTT. It is translated as CASSLLDSPGNTIYF.

A note on this clone: Its ends do not fully match the called genes, so a read error is possible. The chain employs TRBV29-1 and TRBJ2-7, with D tentatively TRBD1 (5 bases). Germline-derived CDR1 and CDR2 are SQVTM and ANQGSEA. The CDR3 is 12 amino acids. DNA for the CDR3: TGCAGCGTGTTCCAGGGTACCTACGAGCAGCACTTC. Its translation: CSVFQGTYEQHF.

The gene calls are TRBV25-1 and TRBJ2-5; TRBD1 aligns across 9 bases. The J segment lost 4 bases and the V segment lost 3 bases, leaving 3 bases of the junction unmatched. The CDR3 extends over 14 amino acids. The germline gives CDR1 MGHDK, CDR2 SYGVNS. The CDR3 sequence is CASSDTTGGETQYF. In nucleotides, the CDR3 is TGTGCCAGCAGTGATACGACAGGGGGAGAGACCCAGTACTTC.

CDR3 sequence reads: CASSRQTSLAGDEQFF. Here the CDR3 DNA reads TGTGCCAGCAGCCGTCAAACTAGCCTGGCGGGCGATGAGCAGTTCTTC. The chain links TRBV7-2 to TRBJ2-1; D possibly corresponds to TRBD2 (6 bases). The CDR3 covers 16 residues. CDR1 is SGHTA and CDR2 is FQGNSA in the germline V gene. Trimming pared 5 bases from V and 8 bases from J, leaving 22 bases between.

The rearrangement joins TRBV5-6 to TRBJ2-7; D unresolved. In germline, CDR1 is SGHDT, CDR2 YYEEEE. The CDR3 consists of 12 residues. Deletions cut 1 base from V and 3 bases from J, with 5 bases between. DNA for the CDR3: TGTGCCAGCAGCTTGACGGGCTACGAGCAGTACTTC. Protein product: CASSLTGYEQYF.

V usage is TRBV4-2 and J usage is TRBJ1-1; 10 bases line up with TRBD1. CDR1 is LGHNA, CDR2 YNFKEQ, per germline. J gave up 1 base and V 0 bases, and 8 bases lay outside the gene matches. The CDR3 covers 18 residues. The CDR3 DNA follows: TGTGCCAGCAGCCAAGAGGGGACAGGGGAAGGGAAGAACACTGAAGCTTTCTTT. This codes for CASSQEGTGEGKNTEAFF.

V is TRBV7-9 and J is TRBJ1-2; possibly TRBD1 for D (5 bases). Looked up from germline, CDR1 is SEHNR and CDR2 is FQNEAQ (reference sequence). V was shortened by 7 bases and J by 2 bases, with 20 bases between the two germline ends. The CDR3 loop spans 16 amino acids. DNA of the CDR3: TGTGCCAGCACCCGGGGGACCCCTCCGGGGAACTATGGCTACACCTTC. Its translation: CASTRGTPPGNYGYTF.

This clone was seen a handful of times. The V and J genes are TRBV20-1 and TRBJ1-5; D ambiguous. Per the germline V gene, CDR1 is DFQATT and CDR2 is SNEGSKA (reference sequence). CDR3 length: 11 amino acids. V lost 5 bases, J lost 9 bases, and 11 bases lay in between. CDR3 in DNA: TGCAGTGCTTCGCGGCATGGGCCCCAGCATTTT. It encodes CSASRHGPQHF.

This chain joins TRBV19 and TRBJ2-2; D call uncertain. With 7 bases removed from V and 4 bases from J, the gap between germline ends came to 13 bases. The CDR3 length is 14 residues. Germline V gene sequence: CDR1 LNHDA, CDR2 SQIVND (reference sequence). Here the CDR3 reads CASTPGQPTGELFF. In DNA form, the CDR3 reads TGTGCCAGTACGCCAGGCCAACCCACCGGGGAGCTGTTTTTT.

This clone appeared once. The gene calls are TRBV5-1 and TRBJ2-3; a weak D match, TRBD2 (5 bases). Deletions cut 3 bases from V and 2 bases from J, with 13 bases between. Germline assignment: CDR1 SGHRS and CDR2 YFSETQ. CDR3 length: 15 residues. This chain's CDR3 is CASSSSSENTDTQYF. In DNA, the CDR3 is TGCGCCAGCAGCTCGAGTAGCGAAAACACAGATACGCAGTATTTT.

The chain is built from TRBV4-1 and TRBJ2-6; tentatively, D is TRBD1 (5 bases). CDR1 and CDR2 (germline): MGHRA, YSYEKL. With 5 bases removed from V and 2 bases from J, the gap between germline ends came to 7 bases. The CDR3 runs 14 residues. This CDR3 reads CASSDSAGANVLTF. The CDR3 DNA reads as TGCGCCAGCAGCGACAGTGCTGGGGCCAACGTCCTGACTTTC.

The chain's CDR3 is CASSSSPGAIGNTEAFF. The CDR3 DNA reads as TGTGCCAGCAGCTCATCCCCAGGGGCAATAGGTAACACTGAAGCTTTCTTT. The chain links TRBV7-2 to TRBJ1-1, with D perhaps TRBD1 (6 bases). Trimming stripped 4 bases from V and 2 bases from J, with 20 bases between. The CDR3 loop spans 17 amino acids. Germline loops: CDR1 SGHTA, CDR2 FQGNSA.

The CDR3 DNA reads as TGTGCCAGCAGCTTAGCCGACAGAAAAGAGACCCAGTACTTC. This gives the protein CASSLADRKETQYF. This rearrangement joins TRBV7-2 to TRBJ2-5, with D tentatively TRBD1 (5 bases). Trimming removed 0 bases at V and 3 bases at J, with 8 bases between. This CDR3 comprises 14 residues. CDR1 SGHTA and CDR2 FQGNSA come from the germline V gene. The full variable domain, completed using reference TRBV7-2 and TRBJ2-5, is GAGVSQSPSNKVTEKGKDVELRCDPISGHTALYWYRQSLGQGLEFLIYFQGNSAPDKSGLPSDRFSAERTGGSVSTLTIQRTQQEDSAVYLCASSLADRKETQYFGPGTRLLVL.